This TCR beta chain is from a study of blood T cell repertoires in COVID-19. Original methodology: Amplified reference gene primers provided the basis for estimating nucleated cell counts. TCRdb keeps only in-frame clones here, not all; method: immunoSEQ multiplex PCR. V, J and clone size reflect that table, while D and trimming were determined from the DNA. This sample yields 15,000 to 20,000 clones, of which under 95% are seen a single time; roughly 16% belongs to the top ten. Germline loops: CDR1 SGHTA, CDR2 FQGNSA. The ends were cut back, 5 bases at V and 4 bases at J, with 16 bases in the middle. This CDR3 is built from 15 residues.

Sequenced: peripheral blood. The J gene is TRBJ2-3, the V gene TRBV7-2; D gene ambiguous. This clonotype was sampled from a human donor in a cohort sampled during active COVID-19. The CDR3 here is CASSPLSGRPDTQYF. For the CDR3, the DNA is TGTGCCAGCAGCCCTCTATCGGGTCGGCCAGATACGCAGTATTTT.